This note documents a single T cell receptor (beta chain) sequence. Its target is unknown. The CDR3 extends over 17 amino acids. The junction had 12 bases not matched to a gene; V was cut back by 3 bases and J by 7 bases. The germline V gene has CDR1 KGHSH and CDR2 LQKENI. The data were taken from a study of T cells in Graves' hyperthyroidism and ophthalmopathy. Study results and limitations: The authors' 13 V-J model separated ophthalmopathy from stable hyperthyroidism.

Researchers took RNA transcripts and amplified the TCR beta CDR3 regions from them. With the HTBI primer set, the TCR CDR3 went through a first round of RT-PCR. TCRdb passed the multiplex PCR reads through MiXCR, listing each CDR3 protein once. There are 350,000 or so distinct CDR3 sequences in the sample; around a sixth occur only once, and 45% to 50% lies in the top ten. The study defined stable Graves' hyperthyroidism as no ophthalmopathy progression within 18 months. Newly diagnosed hyperthyroidism patients aged 18 to 65 years had disease lasting under 2 months. The chain recombines TRBV18 with TRBJ2-1; 10 bases are a match to TRBD1. The clonotype comes from a woman aged 50 to 65 with Graves' hyperthyroidism. Sequencing input: blood. CDR3 in amino acids: CASSPGTGAAVGNEQFF. The DNA for the CDR3 is TGTGCCAGCTCACCGGGGACAGGGGCCGCCGTCGGGAATGAGCAGTTCTTC.